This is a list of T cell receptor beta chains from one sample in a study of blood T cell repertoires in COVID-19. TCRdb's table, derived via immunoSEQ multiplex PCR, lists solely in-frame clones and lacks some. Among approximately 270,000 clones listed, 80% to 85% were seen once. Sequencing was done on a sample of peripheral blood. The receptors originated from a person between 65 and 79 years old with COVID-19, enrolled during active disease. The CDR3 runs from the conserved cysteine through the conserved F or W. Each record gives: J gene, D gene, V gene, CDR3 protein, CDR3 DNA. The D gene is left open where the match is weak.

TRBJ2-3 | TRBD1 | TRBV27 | CASTGDRGTDTQYF | TGTGCCAGCACCGGGGACAGGGGCACAGATACGCAGTATTTT
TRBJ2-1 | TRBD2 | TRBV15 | CATSRDSILGTSGSSEFF | TGTGCCACCAGCAGAGATAGTATTTTGGGTACTAGCGGGAGCTCTGAGTTCTTC
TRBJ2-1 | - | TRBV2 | CASSVGRGTNEQFF | TGTGCCAGCAGTGTCGGCAGGGGAACGAATGAGCAGTTCTTC
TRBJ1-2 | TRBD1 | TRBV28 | CASIDRQGANYGYTF | TGTGCCAGTATCGATAGGCAGGGGGCTAACTATGGCTACACCTTC
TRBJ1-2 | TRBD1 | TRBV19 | CASSRTGGGGDYTF | TGTGCCAGTAGTAGAACAGGGGGCGGCGGTGACTACACCTTC
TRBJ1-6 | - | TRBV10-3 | CAIMDRNSPLHF | TGTGCCATCATGGACAGAAATTCACCCCTCCACTTT
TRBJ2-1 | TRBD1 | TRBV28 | CASSNLQGDSYNEQFF | TGTGCCAGCAGTAACCTCCAGGGGGACTCCTACAATGAGCAGTTCTTC
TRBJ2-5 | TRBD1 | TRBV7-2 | CASSLGTGWETQYF | TGTGCCAGCAGCTTAGGGACAGGATGGGAGACCCAGTACTTC
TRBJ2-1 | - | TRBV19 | CASSIAGGTYNEQFF | TGTGCCAGTAGTATAGCGGGGGGCACCTACAATGAGCAGTTCTTC
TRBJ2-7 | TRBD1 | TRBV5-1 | CASSHTGTGSFYEQYF | TGCGCCAGCAGCCACACCGGGACAGGGAGTTTCTACGAGCAGTACTTC
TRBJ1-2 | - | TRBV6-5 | CASSYLYHTSNYGYTF | TGTGCCAGCAGTTACCTCTATCATACGTCTAACTATGGCTACACCTTC
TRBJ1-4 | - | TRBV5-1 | CASSPHRNENEKLFF | TGCGCCAGCAGCCCCCACAGAAACGAGAATGAAAAACTGTTTTTT
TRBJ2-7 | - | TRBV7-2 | CASSLGAYEQYF | TGTGCCAGCAGCTTGGGCGCCTACGAGCAGTACTTC
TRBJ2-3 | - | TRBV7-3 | CASSLTGGGTDTQYF | TGTGCCAGCAGCTTAACGGGGGGAGGCACAGATACGCAGTATTTT